This is a list of T cell receptor beta chains from one sample in a study of resident and recirculating memory T cells in vitiligo. Sequencing used immunoSEQ multiplex PCR; TCRdb keeps in-frame clones, though not all of them. Of 70,000 to 75,000 clones listed, roughly 90% are singletons. The specimen sequenced was blood. These receptors came from a male donor with vitiligo. Both conserved end residues are trimmed from each CDR3.

v_gene	j_gene	CDR3aa
TRBV6-5	TRBJ1-5	ASSPTGVQPQH
TRBV2	TRBJ2-7	ASSDRSQNYEQY
TRBV9	TRBJ2-2	ASSVAPSGVDTGELF
TRBV5-5	TRBJ1-2	ASSFPGESNYGYT
TRBV4-2	TRBJ2-2	ASSPSDGTGELF
TRBV4-2	TRBJ2-1	ASSVRTGGVGNEQF
TRBV7-2	TRBJ2-7	ASSFRQGASSYEQY
TRBV2	TRBJ2-3	ASSVDRGLSDTQY
TRBV5-8	TRBJ2-2	ASSLAPGTGELF
TRBV4-3	-	ASSQGLEQGGYEQY
TRBV2	TRBJ2-7	ASSGGTGIKQY
TRBV5-1	TRBJ2-2	ASSPGQNLPGELF
TRBV4-2	TRBJ2-7	ASSQDQQGWGEQY
TRBV14	TRBJ2-5	ASSQDGAEIQGNSFTQY
TRBV9	TRBJ2-3	ASSVYPNRLAGATDTQY
TRBV4-1	TRBJ1-5	ASSQEGTENQPQH
TRBV11-1	TRBJ2-7	ASSLYSGGNYEQY
TRBV4-3	TRBJ2-2	ASSFLAGPLFANTGELF
TRBV7-9	TRBJ2-2	ASSLKGATGELF
TRBV29-1	TRBJ2-3	SVRHPTLTDTQY
TRBV5-1	TRBJ1-5	ASSLTGSSNQPQH
TRBV6-6	TRBJ1-2	ASSYSGQAYGYT
TRBV7-9	TRBJ2-7	ASSFRGQYEQY
TRBV19	TRBJ1-2	ASSRGPYEDYGYT